Listed below are T cell receptor beta chains from one sample, sequenced in a study of blood T cell repertoires in COVID-19. The method was immunoSEQ multiplex PCR; TCRdb's version includes in-frame clones alone and lacks a portion of them. The sample contains 400,000 to 450,000 clones, 85% to 90% of which appear only once. The sample was PBMCs or T cells enriched from blood (not recorded which). These receptors all come from a man aged 30 to 39 who had recovered from COVID-19. Each CDR3 is given with its conserved first and last residue. A D gene is named only where the DNA matches it firmly. A clone size is listed for some rows: how often the clone was seen (once, few, many), or a class if it is expanded.

v_gene: TRBV2; len: 14; j_gene: TRBJ1-3; d_gene: NA; abundance: NA; CDR3nt: TGTGCCAGCAGTTCCATGGGGTGGGGCGACACCATATATTTT; CDR3aa: CASSSMGWGDTIYF
v_gene: TRBV18; len: 15; j_gene: TRBJ2-1; d_gene: NA; abundance: NA; CDR3nt: TGTGCCAGCTCTCCCGAATTGACAGGCCCCCGTGCGCAGTTCTTC; CDR3aa: CASSPELTGPRAQFF
v_gene: TRBV10-2; len: 11; j_gene: TRBJ2-3; d_gene: NA; abundance: NA; CDR3nt: TGCGCCAGCGGAGCCACAGATACGCAGTATTTT; CDR3aa: CASGATDTQYF
v_gene: TRBV28; len: 12; j_gene: TRBJ2-7; d_gene: NA; abundance: NA; CDR3nt: TGTGCCAGCAGTCCCCCCGAGCAGCGTACGTACTTC; CDR3aa: CASSPPEQRTYF
v_gene: TRBV4-1; len: 19; j_gene: TRBJ2-6; d_gene: NA; abundance: NA; CDR3nt: TGCGCCAGCAGCCAAGTTCATCCGGGGTGGGGCTCTGGGGCCAACGTCCTGACTTTC; CDR3aa: CASSQVHPGWGSGANVLTF
v_gene: TRBV28; len: 14; j_gene: TRBJ2-1; d_gene: TRBD2; abundance: NA; CDR3nt: TGTGCCAGCAGCGGCGGGAGGGCTAACAATGAGCAGTTCTTC; CDR3aa: CASSGGRANNEQFF
v_gene: TRBV12-3/TRBV12-4; len: 13; j_gene: TRBJ2-1; d_gene: NA; abundance: NA; CDR3nt: TGTGCCAGCAGTTTGTACGGGAACAATGAGCAGTTCTTC; CDR3aa: CASSLYGNNEQFF
v_gene: TRBV10-3; len: 14; j_gene: TRBJ1-5; d_gene: NA; abundance: NA; CDR3nt: TGTGCCATCAGTGTTGACAGTAACAATCAGCCCCAGCATTTT; CDR3aa: CAISVDSNNQPQHF
v_gene: TRBV5-4; len: 15; j_gene: TRBJ2-3; d_gene: NA; abundance: NA; CDR3nt: TGTGCCAGCAGCTTGGGTTCGTTTGGAGAAGATACGCAGTATTTT; CDR3aa: CASSLGSFGEDTQYF
v_gene: TRBV9; len: 15; j_gene: TRBJ2-2; d_gene: NA; abundance: NA; CDR3nt: TGTGCCAGCACCGCGGCCGGAGTACACACCGGGGAGCTGTTTTTT; CDR3aa: CASTAAGVHTGELFF
v_gene: TRBV6-5; len: 16; j_gene: TRBJ2-7; d_gene: NA; abundance: NA; CDR3nt: TGTGCCAGCAGTTCCGACAGTGGGACTTCCCCCTACGAGCAGTACTTC; CDR3aa: CASSSDSGTSPYEQYF
v_gene: TRBV5-6; len: 17; j_gene: TRBJ2-3; d_gene: TRBD2; abundance: NA; CDR3nt: TGTGCCAGCAGCTTACGACTAGCGGGAGGGCTTACAGATACGCAGTATTTT; CDR3aa: CASSLRLAGGLTDTQYF
v_gene: TRBV12-3/TRBV12-4; len: 12; j_gene: TRBJ1-2; d_gene: NA; abundance: NA; CDR3nt: TGTGCCAGCAGTCCCACAGGGCATGGCTACACCTTC; CDR3aa: CASSPTGHGYTF
v_gene: TRBV28; len: 17; j_gene: TRBJ2-3; d_gene: TRBD2; abundance: once; CDR3nt: TGTGCCAGCACCCCGACTAGCGGGAGGGCCGAATCAGATACGCAGTATTTT; CDR3aa: CASTPTSGRAESDTQYF
v_gene: TRBV28; len: 13; j_gene: TRBJ1-1; d_gene: NA; abundance: NA; CDR3nt: TGTGCCAGCAGTTCTTACACGAACACTGAAGCTTTCTTT; CDR3aa: CASSSYTNTEAFF
v_gene: TRBV3-1/TRBV3-2; len: 15; j_gene: TRBJ2-7; d_gene: TRBD1; abundance: few; CDR3nt: TGTGCCAGCAGCCCCCTCGGGACAGGGGGATACGAGCAGTACTTC; CDR3aa: CASSPLGTGGYEQYF
v_gene: TRBV5-1; len: 15; j_gene: TRBJ2-1; d_gene: NA; abundance: once; CDR3nt: TGCGCCAGCAGCTTAAGAGGGAGCTCCTACAATGAGCAGTTCTTC; CDR3aa: CASSLRGSSYNEQFF
v_gene: TRBV30; len: 14; j_gene: TRBJ2-2; d_gene: NA; abundance: NA; CDR3nt: TGTGCCTGGAGCAAGGGTGCGGGTTCCGGGGAGCTGTTTTTT; CDR3aa: CAWSKGAGSGELFF
v_gene: TRBV5-4; len: 15; j_gene: TRBJ2-2; d_gene: NA; abundance: NA; CDR3nt: TGTGCCAGCAGCCAGGCCAGGGAGAACACCGGGGAGCTGTTTTTT; CDR3aa: CASSQARENTGELFF
v_gene: TRBV11-2; len: 15; j_gene: TRBJ2-7; d_gene: TRBD1; abundance: NA; CDR3nt: TGTGCCAGCAGCTCCCCCGGGACAGGGTCCTACGAGCAGTACTTC; CDR3aa: CASSSPGTGSYEQYF
v_gene: TRBV4-1; len: 15; j_gene: TRBJ1-2; d_gene: NA; abundance: NA; CDR3nt: TGCGCCAGCAGCCAAGGTACCGGGGGAGCCTATGGCTACACCTTC; CDR3aa: CASSQGTGGAYGYTF
v_gene: TRBV28; len: 15; j_gene: TRBJ1-6; d_gene: TRBD1; abundance: NA; CDR3nt: TGTGCCAGCAGTTCGCCCGGACAGGGAAATTCACCCCTCCACTTT; CDR3aa: CASSSPGQGNSPLHF
v_gene: TRBV7-9; len: 14; j_gene: TRBJ1-2; d_gene: TRBD1; abundance: NA; CDR3nt: TGTGCCAGCAGCCTGGACAGGGGGATGGATGGCTACACCTTC; CDR3aa: CASSLDRGMDGYTF
v_gene: TRBV9; len: 15; j_gene: TRBJ2-7; d_gene: TRBD1; abundance: NA; CDR3nt: TGTGCCAGCAGCGTAACAGGGGAAGGATGGCACGAGCAGTACTTC; CDR3aa: CASSVTGEGWHEQYF
v_gene: TRBV5-8; len: 16; j_gene: TRBJ1-5; d_gene: NA; abundance: NA; CDR3nt: TGTGCCAGCAGCTCGGAAACAGCAGGCTACAATCAGCCCCAGCATTTT; CDR3aa: CASSSETAGYNQPQHF
v_gene: TRBV27; len: 16; j_gene: TRBJ1-1; d_gene: TRBD1; abundance: NA; CDR3nt: TGTGCCAGCAGCCCCCTATGGGCAGGGGGAAGGACTGAAGCTTTCTTT; CDR3aa: CASSPLWAGGRTEAFF
v_gene: TRBV4-1; len: 16; j_gene: TRBJ1-3; d_gene: NA; abundance: NA; CDR3nt: TGCGCCAGCAGCCAAGAGAGCAGCCTAGGCGGAAACACCATATATTTT; CDR3aa: CASSQESSLGGNTIYF
v_gene: TRBV5-5; len: 14; j_gene: TRBJ1-3; d_gene: NA; abundance: NA; CDR3nt: TGTGCCAGCAGCTTGGCCATACTTGGAAACACCATATATTTT; CDR3aa: CASSLAILGNTIYF
v_gene: TRBV28; len: 17; j_gene: TRBJ1-3; d_gene: TRBD1; abundance: NA; CDR3nt: TGTGCCAGCAGTTCGCCGGGACAGGGGTTCGCTGGAAACACCATATATTTT; CDR3aa: CASSSPGQGFAGNTIYF
v_gene: TRBV6-6; len: 15; j_gene: TRBJ1-2; d_gene: TRBD1; abundance: NA; CDR3nt: TGTGCCAGCAGTTACTCTTTATCAGGGGGGTATGGCTACACCTTC; CDR3aa: CASSYSLSGGYGYTF
v_gene: TRBV5-1; len: 13; j_gene: TRBJ1-4; d_gene: NA; abundance: NA; CDR3nt: TGCGCCAGCAGCGACACTGAGAATGAAAAACTGTTTTTT; CDR3aa: CASSDTENEKLFF
v_gene: TRBV5-6; len: 14; j_gene: TRBJ1-2; d_gene: NA; abundance: few; CDR3nt: TGTGCCAGCAGCTTAGGGGTTATGGACTATGGCTACACCTTC; CDR3aa: CASSLGVMDYGYTF
v_gene: TRBV28; len: 15; j_gene: TRBJ2-5; d_gene: TRBD1; abundance: NA; CDR3nt: TGTGCCAGCAGTTCCGGACAGGCTGAAGAAGAGACCCAGTACTTC; CDR3aa: CASSSGQAEEETQYF